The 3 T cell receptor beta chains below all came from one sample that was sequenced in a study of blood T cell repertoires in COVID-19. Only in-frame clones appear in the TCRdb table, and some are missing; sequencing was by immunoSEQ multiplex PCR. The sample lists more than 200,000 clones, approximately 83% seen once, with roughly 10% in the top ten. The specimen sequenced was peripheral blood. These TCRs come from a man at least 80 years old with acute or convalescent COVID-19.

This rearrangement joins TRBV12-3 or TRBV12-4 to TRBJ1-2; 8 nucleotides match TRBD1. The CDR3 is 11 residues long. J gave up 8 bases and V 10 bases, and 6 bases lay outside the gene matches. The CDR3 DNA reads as TGTGCCATCCGAGGACAGGGAGGCTACACCTTC. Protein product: CAIRGQGGYTF.

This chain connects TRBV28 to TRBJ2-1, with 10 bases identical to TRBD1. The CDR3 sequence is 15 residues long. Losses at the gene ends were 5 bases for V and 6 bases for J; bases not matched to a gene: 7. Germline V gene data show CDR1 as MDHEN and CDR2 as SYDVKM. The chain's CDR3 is CASSPPGTGVNEQFF. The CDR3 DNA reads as TGTGCCAGCAGTCCCCCCGGGACAGGGGTCAATGAGCAGTTCTTC.

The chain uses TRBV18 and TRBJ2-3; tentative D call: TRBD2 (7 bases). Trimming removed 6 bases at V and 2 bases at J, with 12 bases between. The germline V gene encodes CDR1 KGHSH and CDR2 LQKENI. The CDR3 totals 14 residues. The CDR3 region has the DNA TGTGCCAGCTCGCTCGGGGGGCCCACAGATACGCAGTATTTT. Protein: CASSLGGPTDTQYF.